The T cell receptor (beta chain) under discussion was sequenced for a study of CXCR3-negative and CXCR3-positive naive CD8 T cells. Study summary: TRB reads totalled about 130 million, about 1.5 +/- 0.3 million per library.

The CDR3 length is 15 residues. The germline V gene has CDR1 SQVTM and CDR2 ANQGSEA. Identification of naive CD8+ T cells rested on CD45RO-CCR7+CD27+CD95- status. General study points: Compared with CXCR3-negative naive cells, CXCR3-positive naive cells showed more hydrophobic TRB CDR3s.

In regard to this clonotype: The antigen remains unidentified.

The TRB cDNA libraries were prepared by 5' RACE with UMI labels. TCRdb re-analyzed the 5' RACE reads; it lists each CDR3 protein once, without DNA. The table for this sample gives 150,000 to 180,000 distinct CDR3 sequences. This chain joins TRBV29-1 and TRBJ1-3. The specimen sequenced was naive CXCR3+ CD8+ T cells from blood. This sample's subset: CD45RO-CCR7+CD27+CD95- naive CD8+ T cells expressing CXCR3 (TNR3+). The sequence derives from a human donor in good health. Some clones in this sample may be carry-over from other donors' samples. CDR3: CSVVGFQLSGNTIYF.